This record looks at one T cell receptor (beta chain) sequence and its context. What it binds is not known. The data stem from a study of blood T cells in healthy people across ages. Alongside a J-beta primer mix, a sample-barcoded 5' primer served in a second PCR lasting about 7 to 11 cycles. Through a template-switch adaptor with 12 random nucleotides, each cDNA molecule received a tag. TCRdb reprocessed the 5' RACE reads via MiXCR and lists one record per CDR3 protein. The table has some 1.4 million distinct CDR3 sequences, 42% seen once. Study outcomes and limitations: Diversity of TCR beta correlated strongly with naive T cell percentage. Diversity of TCR beta per million T cells declined in a roughly linear way with age.

Trimming removed 0 bases from V and 13 bases from J, with 12 bases in between. Germline V gene sequence: CDR1 DFQATT, CDR2 SNEGSKA (reference sequence). CDR3 length: 11 residues. Sequenced input: blood. This receptor was obtained from a woman aged 18 to 35 in good health. The chain combines TRBV20-1 with TRBJ1-2; D perhaps matches TRBD1 (5 bases). The CDR3 nucleotides read TGCAGTGCTAGAGATGGGGGGAGGCGCACCTTC. Protein product: CSARDGGRRTF.